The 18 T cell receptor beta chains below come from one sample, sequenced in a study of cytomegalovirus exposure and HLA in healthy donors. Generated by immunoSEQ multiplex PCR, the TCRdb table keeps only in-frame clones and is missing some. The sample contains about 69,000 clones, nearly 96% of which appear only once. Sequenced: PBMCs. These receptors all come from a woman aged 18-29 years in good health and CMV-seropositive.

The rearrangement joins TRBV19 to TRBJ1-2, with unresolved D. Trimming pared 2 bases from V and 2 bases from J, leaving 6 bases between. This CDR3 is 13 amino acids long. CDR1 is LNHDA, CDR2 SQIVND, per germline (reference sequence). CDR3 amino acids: CASSISGNYGYTF. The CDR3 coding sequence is TGTGCCAGTAGTATATCAGGAAACTATGGCTACACCTTC.

CDR3 in amino acids: CASSLGDRQGETQYF. The CDR3 coding sequence is TGTGCCAGCAGCTTAGGAGACCGACAGGGAGAGACCCAGTACTTC. The V and J genes are TRBV7-9 and TRBJ2-5; the match to TRBD1 covers 7 bases. The CDR3 spans 15 residues. The germline V gene has CDR1 SEHNR and CDR2 FQNEAQ (reference sequence). V lost 1 base, J lost 4 bases, and 6 bases stayed unmatched. Combining the CDR3 with reference TRBV7-9 and TRBJ2-5 gives the whole variable domain DTGVSQNPRHKITKRGQNVTFRCDPISEHNRLYWYRQTLGQGPEFLTYFQNEAQLEKSRLLSDRFSAERPKGSFSTLEIQRTEQGDSAMYLCASSLGDRQGETQYFGPGTRLLVL.

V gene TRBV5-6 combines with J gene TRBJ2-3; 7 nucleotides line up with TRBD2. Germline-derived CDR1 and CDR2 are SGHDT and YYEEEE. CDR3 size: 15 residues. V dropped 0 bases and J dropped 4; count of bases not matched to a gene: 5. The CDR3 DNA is TGTGCCAGCAGCTTGGGGGGAGGGCCACCAGATACGCAGTATTTT. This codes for CASSLGGGPPDTQYF. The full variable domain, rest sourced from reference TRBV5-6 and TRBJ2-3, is DAGVTQSPTHLIKTRGQQVTLRCSPKSGHDTVSWYQQALGQGPQFIFQYYEEEERQRGNFPDRFSGHQFPNYSSELNVNALLLGDSALYLCASSLGGGPPDTQYFGPGTRLTVL.

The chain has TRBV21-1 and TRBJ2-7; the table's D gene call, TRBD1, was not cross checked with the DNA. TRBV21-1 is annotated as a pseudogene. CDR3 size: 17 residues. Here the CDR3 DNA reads TGTGCCAGCAGCAAATCTAAACGGACAGAAACCCTATGTGAGCAGTACTTC. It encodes CASSKSKRTETLCEQYF.

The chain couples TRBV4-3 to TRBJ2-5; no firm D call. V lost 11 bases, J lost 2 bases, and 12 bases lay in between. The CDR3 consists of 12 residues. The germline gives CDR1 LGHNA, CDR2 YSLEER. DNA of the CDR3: TGCGCCCAACCAGCGAGACAAGAGACCCAGTACTTC. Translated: CAQPARQETQYF.

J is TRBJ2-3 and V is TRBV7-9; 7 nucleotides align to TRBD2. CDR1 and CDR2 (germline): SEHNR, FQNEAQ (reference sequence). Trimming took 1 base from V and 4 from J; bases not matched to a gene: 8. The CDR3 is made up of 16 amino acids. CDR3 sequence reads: CASSLGAGEWSDTQYF. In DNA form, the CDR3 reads TGTGCCAGCAGCTTAGGGGCGGGAGAATGGTCAGATACGCAGTATTTT.

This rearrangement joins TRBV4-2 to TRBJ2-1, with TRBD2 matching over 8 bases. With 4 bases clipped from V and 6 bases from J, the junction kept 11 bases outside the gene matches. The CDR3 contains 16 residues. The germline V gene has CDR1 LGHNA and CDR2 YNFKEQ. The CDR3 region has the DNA TGTGCCAGCAGCCCCCCGGGTAGCGGGATGGGCAATGAGCAGTTCTTC. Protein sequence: CASSPPGSGMGNEQFF.

The CDR3, as DNA: TGTGCCAGCAGCCCCGCGGAAGGTAGTGGAACAGATACGCAGTATTTT. Protein sequence: CASSPAEGSGTDTQYF. The rearrangement uses TRBV7-8 and TRBJ2-3; no clear D gene. Germline CDR1 is SGHVS and CDR2 is FQNEAQ. This CDR3 has 16 amino acids. Trimming took off 5 bases at V and 3 bases at J, with 18 bases between the two ends. The variable domain in full, with the rest retrieved from reference TRBV7-8 and TRBJ2-3, is GAGVSQSPRYKVAKRGQDVALRCDPISGHVSLFWYQQALGQGPEFLTYFQNEAQLDKSGLPSDRFFAERPEGSVSTLKIQRTQQEDSAVYLCASSPAEGSGTDTQYFGPGTRLTVL.

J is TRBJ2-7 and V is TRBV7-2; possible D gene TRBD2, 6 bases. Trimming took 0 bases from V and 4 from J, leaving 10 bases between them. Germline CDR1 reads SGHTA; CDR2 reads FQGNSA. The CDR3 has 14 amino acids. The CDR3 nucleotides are TGTGCCAGCAGCTTAGCCGCGGGAAGTTACGAGCAGTACTTC. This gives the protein CASSLAAGSYEQYF.

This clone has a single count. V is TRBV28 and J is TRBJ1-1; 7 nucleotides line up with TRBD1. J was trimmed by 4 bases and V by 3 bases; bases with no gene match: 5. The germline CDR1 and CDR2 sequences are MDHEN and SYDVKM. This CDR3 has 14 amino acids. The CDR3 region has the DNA TGTGCCAGCAGTTTCATAGGGGGCCGCACTGAAGCTTTCTTT. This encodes CASSFIGGRTEAFF. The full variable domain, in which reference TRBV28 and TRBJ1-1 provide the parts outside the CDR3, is DVKVTQSSRYLVKRTGEKVFLECVQDMDHENMFWYRQDPGLGLRLIYFSYDVKMKEKGDIPEGYSVSREKKERFSLILESASTNQTSMYLCASSFIGGRTEAFFGQGTRLTVV.

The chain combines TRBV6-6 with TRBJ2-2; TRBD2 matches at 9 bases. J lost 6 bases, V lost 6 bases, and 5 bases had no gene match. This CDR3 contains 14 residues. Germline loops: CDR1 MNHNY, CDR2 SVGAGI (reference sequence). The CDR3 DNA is TGTGCCAGCAGAATAGCGGGAGATGCCGGGGAGCTGTTTTTT. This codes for CASRIAGDAGELFF.

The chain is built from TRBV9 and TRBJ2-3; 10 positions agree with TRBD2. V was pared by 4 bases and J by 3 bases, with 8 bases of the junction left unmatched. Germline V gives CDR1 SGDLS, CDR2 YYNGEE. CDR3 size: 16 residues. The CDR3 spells CASSSSGRALTDTQYF. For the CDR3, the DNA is TGTGCCAGCAGCTCGAGCGGGAGGGCCTTGACAGATACGCAGTATTTT.

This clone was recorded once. The CDR3 bases are TGTGCCAGCAGCCAGGCCACCGGGACAGGGACAGATACGCAGTATTTT. Translated: CASSQATGTGTDTQYF. The V and J genes are TRBV4-2 and TRBJ2-3, with TRBD1 matching 9 bases. This CDR3 region has 16 residues. J was trimmed by 3 bases and V by 3 bases; bases with no gene match: 7. CDR1 is LGHNA, CDR2 YNFKEQ, per germline.

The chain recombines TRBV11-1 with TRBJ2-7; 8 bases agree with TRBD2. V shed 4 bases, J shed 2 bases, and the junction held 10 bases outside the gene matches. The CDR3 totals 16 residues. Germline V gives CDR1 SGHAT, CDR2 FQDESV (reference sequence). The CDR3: CASSSLGLAGTYEQYF. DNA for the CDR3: TGTGCCAGCAGCTCTCTCGGGCTAGCGGGTACCTACGAGCAGTACTTC.

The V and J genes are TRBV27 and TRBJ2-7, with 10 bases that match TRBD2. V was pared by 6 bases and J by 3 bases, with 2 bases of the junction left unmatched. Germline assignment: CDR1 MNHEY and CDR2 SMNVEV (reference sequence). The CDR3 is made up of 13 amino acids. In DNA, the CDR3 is TGTGCCAGCAGACGGACTAGCGGCTACGAGCAGTACTTC. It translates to CASRRTSGYEQYF.

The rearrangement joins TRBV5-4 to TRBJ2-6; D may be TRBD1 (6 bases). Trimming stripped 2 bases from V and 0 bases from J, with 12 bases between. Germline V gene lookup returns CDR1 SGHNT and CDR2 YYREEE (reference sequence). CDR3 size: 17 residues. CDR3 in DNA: TGTGCCAGCAGCTTCGACAGGACCCTCTCTGGGGCCAACGTCCTGACTTTC. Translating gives CASSFDRTLSGANVLTF.

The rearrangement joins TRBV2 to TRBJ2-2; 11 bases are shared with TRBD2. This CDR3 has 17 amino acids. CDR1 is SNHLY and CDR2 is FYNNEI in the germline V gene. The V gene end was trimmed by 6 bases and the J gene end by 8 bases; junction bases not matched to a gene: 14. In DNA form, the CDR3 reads TGTGCCAGCAGCCTACTAGCGGGAGTTTTGCGTTCGGGGGAGCTGTTTTTT. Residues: CASSLLAGVLRSGELFF.

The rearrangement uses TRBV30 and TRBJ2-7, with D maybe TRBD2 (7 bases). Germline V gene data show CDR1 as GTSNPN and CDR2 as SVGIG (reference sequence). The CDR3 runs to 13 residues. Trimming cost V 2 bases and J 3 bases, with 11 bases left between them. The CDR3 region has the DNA TGTGCCTGGAGTCAGGGAGGGGGCTACGAGCAGTACTTC. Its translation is CAWSQGGGYEQYF.